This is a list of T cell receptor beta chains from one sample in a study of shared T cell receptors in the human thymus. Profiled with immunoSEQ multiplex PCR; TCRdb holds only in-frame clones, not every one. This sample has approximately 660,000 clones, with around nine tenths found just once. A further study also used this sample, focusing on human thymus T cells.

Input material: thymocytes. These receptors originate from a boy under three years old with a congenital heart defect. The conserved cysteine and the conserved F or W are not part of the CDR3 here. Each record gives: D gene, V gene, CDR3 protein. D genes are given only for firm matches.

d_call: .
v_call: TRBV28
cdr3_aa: ASSSRRGDEQY

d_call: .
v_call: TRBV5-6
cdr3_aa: ASSSVDDEQF

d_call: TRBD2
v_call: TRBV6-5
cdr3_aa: ASSSTSGVSYEQY

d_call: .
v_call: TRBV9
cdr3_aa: ASSVSSSLSSYNEQF

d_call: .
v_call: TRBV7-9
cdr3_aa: ASSYTGSTDYNEQF

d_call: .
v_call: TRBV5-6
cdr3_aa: ASSLSSKQGVVHEQY

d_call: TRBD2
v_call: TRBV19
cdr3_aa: ASRGGRATDTQY

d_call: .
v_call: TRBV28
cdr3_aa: ASSSSVRWYTEAF

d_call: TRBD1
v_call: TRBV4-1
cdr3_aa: ASSQVSGGRRTEAF

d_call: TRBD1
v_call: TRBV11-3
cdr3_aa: ASSTTGGVEAF

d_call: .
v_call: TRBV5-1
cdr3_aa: ASSSTGYEQY

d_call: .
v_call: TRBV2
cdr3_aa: ASSGRTGRRNTEAF

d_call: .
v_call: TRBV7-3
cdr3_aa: ASSLTPGRGLADSYNEQF

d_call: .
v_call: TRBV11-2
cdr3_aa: ASRARGKGQPQH

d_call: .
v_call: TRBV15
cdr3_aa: ATSRDQGRGNTIY

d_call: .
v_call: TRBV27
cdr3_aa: ASSFKGVRNQPQH

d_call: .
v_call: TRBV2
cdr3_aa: ASSPFPRGSGGGYEQY

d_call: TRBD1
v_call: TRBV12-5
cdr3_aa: ASGISWDRPTGELF

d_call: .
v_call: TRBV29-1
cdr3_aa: SVEDPSSQAGPQETQY

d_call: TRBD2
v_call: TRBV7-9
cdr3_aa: ASSSYPSRAGGPELPQY

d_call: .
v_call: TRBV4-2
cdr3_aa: ASSLTLRPRDRQETQY

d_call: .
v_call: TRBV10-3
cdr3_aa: AISGQANQPQH

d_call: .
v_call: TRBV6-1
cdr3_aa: ASSEAQGYLYEQY

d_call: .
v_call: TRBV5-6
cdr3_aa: ASSLKVAVSSYNEQF

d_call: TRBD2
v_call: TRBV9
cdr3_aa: ASSVSPGPRPLAGGETQY

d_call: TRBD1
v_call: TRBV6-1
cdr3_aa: ASRDRKVKNIQY

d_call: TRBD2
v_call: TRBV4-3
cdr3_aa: ASSQDGKASGGERGTDTQY

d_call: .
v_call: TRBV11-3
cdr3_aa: ASSSALPGASNEQF